This T cell receptor beta chain was sequenced during a study of post-analysis software for immune sequencing data. V shed 0 bases and J shed 11 bases, with 8 bases lying between them. CDR1 is SQVTM, CDR2 ANQGSEA, per germline. The CDR3 is 11 amino acids. Findings and caveats of the study: Normalized Chao1 diversity was significantly lower in multiple sclerosis patients than in controls. Patients carried 4 or 5 TRBV segments more frequently than controls did, and TRBV5-6, TRBV5-1 and TRBV20-1 were among them.

Turning to this clonotype: Antigen specificity is unknown.

Unique-molecular-identifier-tagged TCR beta cDNA libraries were used. From the PCR reads, TCRdb called clonotypes with MiXCR, one entry per CDR3 protein. The table lists some 890,000 distinct CDR3 sequences, around 53% of them singletons. The receptor comes from a girl between 5 and 17 years old with multiple sclerosis. The V and J genes are TRBV29-1 and TRBJ2-1, with D tentatively TRBD1 or TRBD2 (5 bases each). What was sequenced was blood. In nucleotides, the CDR3 is TGCAGCGTTGAAGAGGGGGAGAAGCAGTTCTTC. Amino acid sequence: CSVEEGEKQFF.